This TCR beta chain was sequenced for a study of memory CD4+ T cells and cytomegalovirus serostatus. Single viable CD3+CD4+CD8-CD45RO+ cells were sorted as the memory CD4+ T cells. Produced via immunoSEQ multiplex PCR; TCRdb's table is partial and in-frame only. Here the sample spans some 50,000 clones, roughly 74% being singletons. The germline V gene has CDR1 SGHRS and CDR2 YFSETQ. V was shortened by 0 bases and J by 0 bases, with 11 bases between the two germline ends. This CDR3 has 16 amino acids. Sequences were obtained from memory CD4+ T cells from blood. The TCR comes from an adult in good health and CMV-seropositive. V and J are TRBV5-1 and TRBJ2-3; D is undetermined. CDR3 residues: CASSLEGHPSTDTQYF. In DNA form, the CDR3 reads TGCGCCAGCAGCTTGGAGGGCCACCCTAGCACAGATACGCAGTATTTT.